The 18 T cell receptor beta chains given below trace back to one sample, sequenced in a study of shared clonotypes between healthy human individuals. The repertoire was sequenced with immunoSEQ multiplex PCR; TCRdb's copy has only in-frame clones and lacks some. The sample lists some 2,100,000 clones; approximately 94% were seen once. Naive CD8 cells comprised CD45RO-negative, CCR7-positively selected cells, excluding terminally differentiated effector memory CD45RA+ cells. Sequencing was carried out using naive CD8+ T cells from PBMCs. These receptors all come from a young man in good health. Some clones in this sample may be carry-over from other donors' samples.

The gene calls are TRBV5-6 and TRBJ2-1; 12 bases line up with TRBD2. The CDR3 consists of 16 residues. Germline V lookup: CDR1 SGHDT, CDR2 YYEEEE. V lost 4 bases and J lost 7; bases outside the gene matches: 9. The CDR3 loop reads CASSGGLAGRANEQFF. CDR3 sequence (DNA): TGTGCCAGCAGCGGGGGACTAGCGGGCCGGGCGAATGAGCAGTTCTTC.

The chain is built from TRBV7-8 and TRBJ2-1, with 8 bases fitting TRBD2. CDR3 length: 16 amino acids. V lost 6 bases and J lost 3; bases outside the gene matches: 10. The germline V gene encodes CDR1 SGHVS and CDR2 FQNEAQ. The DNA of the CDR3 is TGTGCCAGCAGTCAAACGGGGACTAGTATCTACAATGAGCAGTTCTTC. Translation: CASSQTGTSIYNEQFF.

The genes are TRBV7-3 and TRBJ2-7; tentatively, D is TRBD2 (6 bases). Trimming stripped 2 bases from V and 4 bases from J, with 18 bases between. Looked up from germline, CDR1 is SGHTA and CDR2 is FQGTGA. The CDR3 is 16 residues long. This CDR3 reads CASSLFGAGKPYEQYF. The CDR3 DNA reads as TGTGCCAGCAGCTTATTTGGGGCGGGAAAGCCGTACGAGCAGTACTTC.

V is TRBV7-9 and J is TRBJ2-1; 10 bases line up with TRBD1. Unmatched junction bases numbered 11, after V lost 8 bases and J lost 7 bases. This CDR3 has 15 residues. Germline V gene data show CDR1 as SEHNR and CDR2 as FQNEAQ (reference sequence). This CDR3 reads CASGRGGQGRNEQFF. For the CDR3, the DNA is TGTGCCAGCGGTAGAGGGGGACAGGGGAGGAATGAGCAGTTCTTC.

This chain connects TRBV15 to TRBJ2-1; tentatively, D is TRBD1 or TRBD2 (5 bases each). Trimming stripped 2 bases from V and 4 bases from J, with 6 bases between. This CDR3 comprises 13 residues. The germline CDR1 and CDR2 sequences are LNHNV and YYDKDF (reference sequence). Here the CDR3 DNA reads TGTGCCACCAGCAGATGGGGGTACAATGAGCAGTTCTTC. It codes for CATSRWGYNEQFF.

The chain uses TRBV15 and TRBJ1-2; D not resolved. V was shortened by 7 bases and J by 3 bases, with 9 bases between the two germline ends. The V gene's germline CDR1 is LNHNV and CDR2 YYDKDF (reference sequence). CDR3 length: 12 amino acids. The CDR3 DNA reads TGTGCCACCACGTCGCCGTACTATGGCTACACCTTC. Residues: CATTSPYYGYTF.

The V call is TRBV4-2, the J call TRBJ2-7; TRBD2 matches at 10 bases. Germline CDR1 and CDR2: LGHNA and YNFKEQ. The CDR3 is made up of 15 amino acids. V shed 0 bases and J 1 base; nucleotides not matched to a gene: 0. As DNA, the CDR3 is TGTGCCAGCAGCCAAGAGGGACTAGCGTCCTACGAGCAGTACTTC. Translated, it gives CASSQEGLASYEQYF.

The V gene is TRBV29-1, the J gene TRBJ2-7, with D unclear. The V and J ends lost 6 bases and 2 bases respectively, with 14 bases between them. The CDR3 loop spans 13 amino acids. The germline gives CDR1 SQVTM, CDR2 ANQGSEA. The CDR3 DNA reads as TGCAGCGTCGTAGGACCGTACCCCTACGAGCAGTACTTC. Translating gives CSVVGPYPYEQYF.

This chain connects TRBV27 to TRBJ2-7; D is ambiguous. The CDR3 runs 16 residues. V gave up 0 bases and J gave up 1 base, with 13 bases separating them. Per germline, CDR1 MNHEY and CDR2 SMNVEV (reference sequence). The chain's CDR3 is CASSLSLSSWSYEQYF. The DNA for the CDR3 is TGTGCCAGCAGTTTATCGCTCTCCTCATGGTCCTACGAGCAGTACTTC.

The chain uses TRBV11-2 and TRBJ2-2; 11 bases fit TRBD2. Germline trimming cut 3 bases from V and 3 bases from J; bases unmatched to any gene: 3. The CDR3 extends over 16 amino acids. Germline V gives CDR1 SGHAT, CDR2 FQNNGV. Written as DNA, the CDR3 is TGTGCCAGCAGCTTCACACTAGCGGGGGACACCGGGGAGCTGTTTTTT. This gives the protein CASSFTLAGDTGELFF.

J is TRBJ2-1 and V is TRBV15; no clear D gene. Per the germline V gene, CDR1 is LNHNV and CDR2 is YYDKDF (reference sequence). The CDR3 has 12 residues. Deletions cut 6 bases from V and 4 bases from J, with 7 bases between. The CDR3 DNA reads TGTGCCACCAGGGACGGGTACAATGAGCAGTTCTTC. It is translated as CATRDGYNEQFF.

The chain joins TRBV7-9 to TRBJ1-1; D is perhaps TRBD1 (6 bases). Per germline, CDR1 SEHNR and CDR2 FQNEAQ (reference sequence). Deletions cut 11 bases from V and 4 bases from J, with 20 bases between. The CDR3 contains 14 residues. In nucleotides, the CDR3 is TGTGCCTCAGGCGGGGGGCGCAGGGGCACTGAAGCTTTCTTT. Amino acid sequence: CASGGGRRGTEAFF.

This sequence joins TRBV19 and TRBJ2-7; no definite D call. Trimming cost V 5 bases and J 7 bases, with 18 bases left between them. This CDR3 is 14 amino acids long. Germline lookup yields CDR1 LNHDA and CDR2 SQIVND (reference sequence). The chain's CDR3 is CASSPRAGDGEQYF. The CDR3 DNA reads TGTGCCAGTAGTCCCCGGGCCGGTGACGGGGAGCAGTACTTC.

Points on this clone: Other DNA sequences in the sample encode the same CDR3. DNA for the CDR3: TGTGCCAGCAGTAGACTAGCGGAAAACACCGGGGAGCTGTTTTTT. The encoded protein is CASSRLAENTGELFF. V is TRBV27 and J is TRBJ2-2; 9 nucleotides align to TRBD2. This CDR3 is built from 15 residues. V was clipped by 5 bases and J by 2 bases; unmatched bases: 3. In germline, CDR1 is MNHEY, CDR2 SMNVEV (reference sequence).

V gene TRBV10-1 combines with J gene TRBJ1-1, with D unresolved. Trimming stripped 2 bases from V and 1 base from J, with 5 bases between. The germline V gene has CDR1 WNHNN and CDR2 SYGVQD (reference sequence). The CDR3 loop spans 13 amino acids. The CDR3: CASSEEPNTEAFF. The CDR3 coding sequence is TGCGCCAGCAGTGAGGAGCCGAACACTGAAGCTTTCTTT.

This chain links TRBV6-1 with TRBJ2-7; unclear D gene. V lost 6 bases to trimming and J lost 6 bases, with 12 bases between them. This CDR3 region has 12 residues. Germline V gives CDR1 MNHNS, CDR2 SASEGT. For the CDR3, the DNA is TGTGCCAGCAGCTTGGGCCGTCTCGAGCAGTACTTC. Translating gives CASSLGRLEQYF.

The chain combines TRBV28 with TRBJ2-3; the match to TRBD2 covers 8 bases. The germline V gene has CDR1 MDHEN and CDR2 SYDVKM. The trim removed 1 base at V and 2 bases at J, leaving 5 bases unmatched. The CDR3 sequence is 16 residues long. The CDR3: CASSLSGRGVTDTQYF. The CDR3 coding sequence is TGTGCCAGCAGTTTATCTGGGCGGGGGGTCACAGATACGCAGTATTTT.

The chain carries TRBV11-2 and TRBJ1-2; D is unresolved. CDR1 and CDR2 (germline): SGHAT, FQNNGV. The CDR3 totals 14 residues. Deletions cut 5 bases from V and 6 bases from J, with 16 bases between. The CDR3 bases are TGTGCCAGCAGCCCTGCCTTGGAAATCCATGGCTACACCTTC. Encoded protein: CASSPALEIHGYTF.